This T cell receptor beta chain derives from a study of shared clonotypes between healthy human individuals. To note about this clone: This same CDR3 is encoded by further DNA sequences in the sample.

Germline V gene lookup returns CDR1 MNHEY and CDR2 SMNVEV (reference sequence). V trimming: 3 bases; J trimming: 2 bases; junction bases outside the gene matches: 3. The CDR3 loop spans 14 amino acids. Deep level was the assay's run setting. Profiling relied on immunoSEQ multiplex PCR, and the TCRdb table lists in-frame clones only, not all of them. The table lists more than 400,000 clones, about 95% of them singletons. What was sequenced was naive CD4+ T cells sorted from blood. The subset was: CD45RA+ positively selected. The receptor comes from a young woman in good health. The rearrangement links TRBV27 to TRBJ2-7; TRBD1 matches 8 bases. The CDR3, as DNA: TGTGCCAGCAGTTTCTCCAGGGGGCCCTACGAGCAGTACTTC. Translating it yields CASSFSRGPYEQYF.